These 16 T cell receptor beta chains originate from one sample sequenced in a study of control samples from healthy donors and cancer patients. The protocol was immunoSEQ multiplex PCR, while the TCRdb copy is restricted to in-frame clones and leaves out a portion. Of 95,000 to 150,000 clones listed, around 88% are singletons. The sample consisted of blood. The source is a man aged 40-49 years in good health.

This chain joins TRBV3-1 (or the pseudogene TRBV3-2) and TRBJ1-3; D is perhaps TRBD1 (6 bases). V shed 2 bases and J shed 1 base, with 12 bases lying between them. The CDR3 sequence is 16 residues long. CDR1 is LGHDT, CDR2 YNNKEL, per germline (reference sequence). The CDR3 region has the DNA TGTGCCAGCAGCCAACAGGGGAAAGTTTCTGGAAACACCATATATTTT. It codes for CASSQQGKVSGNTIYF.

The chain is built from TRBV19 and TRBJ2-1; no reliable D call. This CDR3 has 13 amino acids. Germline CDR1 and CDR2: LNHDA and SQIVND (reference sequence). V shed 1 base and J shed 7 bases, with 8 bases lying between them. Here the CDR3 DNA reads TGTGCCAGTAGTATAGCTGGGGTTAATGAGCAGTTCTTC. Protein product: CASSIAGVNEQFF.

This chain connects TRBV6-2 or TRBV6-3 to TRBJ1-2, with 7 bases identical to TRBD1. The CDR3 consists of 15 residues. The germline gives CDR1 MNHEY, CDR2 SVGEGT. The J segment lost 4 bases and the V segment lost 0 bases, leaving 5 bases of the junction unmatched. This chain's CDR3 is CASSYSGTAIYGYTF. CDR3 in DNA: TGTGCCAGCAGTTACTCCGGGACAGCAATCTATGGCTACACCTTC.

The chain uses TRBV3-1 (or the pseudogene TRBV3-2) and TRBJ2-3; D possibly uses TRBD1 or TRBD2 (6 bases each). Germline V gene data show CDR1 as LGHDT and CDR2 as YNNKEL (reference sequence). The length of the CDR3 is 16 residues. V was cut by 4 bases and J by 2 bases, with 16 bases left in between. DNA for the CDR3: TGTGCCAGCAGCCTAGGGGGGCGGACGATCACAGATACGCAGTATTTT. This translates into CASSLGGRTITDTQYF.

V gene TRBV3-1 (or the pseudogene TRBV3-2) combines with J gene TRBJ1-2; D remains unclear. The germline V gene has CDR1 LGHDT and CDR2 YNNKEL (reference sequence). There are 15 residues in the CDR3. V lost 2 bases to trimming and J lost 0 bases, with 10 bases between them. The CDR3 spells CASSQIRGSNYGYTF. The CDR3 region has the DNA TGTGCCAGCAGCCAAATCCGGGGATCTAACTATGGCTACACCTTC.

V is TRBV4-1 and J is TRBJ2-1; perhaps TRBD2 as D (6 bases). Germline V gives CDR1 MGHRA, CDR2 YSYEKL. The CDR3 loop spans 14 amino acids. Trimming cost V 4 bases and J 5 bases, with 12 bases left between them. The DNA of the CDR3 is TGCGCCAGCAGCCCGGGACTCTTAAACAATGAGCAGTTCTTC. Translated: CASSPGLLNNEQFF.

V is TRBV29-1 and J is TRBJ1-2, with D unresolved. The germline CDR1 and CDR2 sequences are SQVTM and ANQGSEA. This CDR3 is 12 amino acids long. V was pared by 0 bases and J by 6 bases, with 8 bases between. CDR3 bases: TGCAGCGTTGAAGAGGGGTCTCATGGCTACACCTTC. This encodes CSVEEGSHGYTF.

The chain links TRBV7-2 to TRBJ1-2; 8 bases are a match to TRBD1. CDR1 is SGHTA, CDR2 FQGNSA, per germline. This CDR3 is 14 amino acids long. V was pared by 3 bases and J by 2 bases, with 2 bases of the junction left unmatched. The CDR3 nucleotides are TGTGCCAGCAGCTTTGGACAGGGAAACTATGGCTACACCTTC. Its protein is CASSFGQGNYGYTF.

The rearrangement links TRBV24-1 to TRBJ2-1, with D possibly TRBD2 on 6 matching bases. The V end lost 4 bases, the J end lost 2 bases, and 20 bases lay between the germline ends. This CDR3 comprises 18 residues. Looked up from germline, CDR1 is KGHDR and CDR2 is SFDVKD. The CDR3 loop reads CATSDPSGLHYPYNEQFF. The CDR3 DNA sequence: TGTGCCACCAGTGACCCCTCGGGACTCCATTATCCCTACAATGAGCAGTTCTTC.

The CDR3 protein is CASRPGTPGNTIYF. CDR3 DNA sequence: TGTGCCAGTAGACCCGGGACGCCCGGAAACACCATATATTTT. The chain combines TRBV19 with TRBJ1-3; D is possibly TRBD1 (5 bases). This CDR3 has 14 amino acids. V was clipped by 6 bases and J by 4 bases, with 13 bases between them. Germline V lookup: CDR1 LNHDA, CDR2 SQIVND (reference sequence). Variable domain in full (rest from reference TRBV19 and TRBJ1-3): DGGITQSPKYLFRKEGQNVTLSCEQNLNHDAMYWYRQDPGQGLRLIYYSQIVNDFQKGDIAEGYSVSREKKESFPLTVTSAQKNPTAFYLCASRPGTPGNTIYFGEGSWLTVV.

The chain couples TRBV14 to TRBJ2-1, with 8 bases identical to TRBD2. Trimming at V came to 3 bases and at J to 3 bases, leaving 4 bases not matched to a gene. Germline assignment: CDR1 SGHDN and CDR2 FVKESK. The CDR3 extends over 15 amino acids. In DNA form, the CDR3 reads TGTGCCAGCAGCCAGGGCGGGGGGCACTACAATGAGCAGTTCTTC. This encodes CASSQGGGHYNEQFF.

This clone was detected only a few times. V usage is TRBV3-1 (or the pseudogene TRBV3-2) and J usage is TRBJ2-1; a possible D gene is TRBD2 (5 bases). Germline CDR1 and CDR2: LGHDT and YNNKEL (reference sequence). Trimming took off 1 base at V and 8 bases at J, with 12 bases between the two ends. CDR3 length equals 14 residues. The CDR3 DNA reads TGTGCCAGCAGCCAAGGCCTAGCTGAGGATGAGCAGTTCTTC. Protein: CASSQGLAEDEQFF.

This clone was found once. The chain is built from TRBV28 and TRBJ2-6, with 8 bases identical to TRBD2. Germline CDR1 is MDHEN and CDR2 is SYDVKM. The CDR3 loop spans 19 amino acids. Losses at the gene ends were 6 bases for V and 4 bases for J; bases not matched to a gene: 17. This CDR3 reads CASRDSGLGTLRGANVLTF. In DNA form, the CDR3 reads TGTGCCAGCAGGGACTCGGGACTAGGCACCCTAAGGGGGGCCAACGTCCTGACTTTC.

The chain links TRBV7-2 to TRBJ2-7; D unclear. Germline-derived CDR1 and CDR2 are SGHTA and FQGNSA. CDR3 length equals 14 residues. Trimming took 1 base from V and 5 from J, leaving 12 bases between them. CDR3: CASSLGPGRNEQYF. The CDR3 DNA follows: TGTGCCAGCAGCTTAGGACCGGGTCGGAACGAGCAGTACTTC.

The rearrangement joins TRBV9 to TRBJ2-5, with unresolved D. In germline, CDR1 is SGDLS, CDR2 YYNGEE. The CDR3 covers 13 residues. The ends were cut back, 4 bases at V and 0 bases at J, with 7 bases in the middle. CDR3 sequence: CASSLGHQETQYF. Here the CDR3 DNA reads TGTGCCAGCAGCTTAGGGCACCAAGAGACCCAGTACTTC.

This clone was observed once. This chain joins TRBV4-2 and TRBJ1-5, with 12 positions matching TRBD1. This CDR3 has 16 amino acids. CDR1 and CDR2 (germline): LGHNA, YNFKEQ. The trim removed 6 bases at V and 6 bases at J, leaving 9 bases unmatched. This CDR3 reads CASSPGDRGRGQPQHF. The CDR3 DNA reads as TGTGCCAGCAGTCCAGGGGACAGGGGGCGCGGTCAGCCCCAGCATTTT.